Listed below are T cell receptor beta chains from one sample, sequenced in a study of monozygotic twins with inflammatory bowel disease. TCRdb reprocessed the 5' RACE reads and reports one entry per CDR3 protein, with no DNA. The ten most abundant clones cover 1.9% of a sample with 85,000 to 110,000 distinct CDR3 sequences. The material sequenced was blood. Every receptor here comes from a human donor with ulcerative colitis or Crohn's disease, or a healthy co-twin of an affected twin (not recorded which). Each CDR3 is given with its conserved first and last residue.

J gene: TRBJ2-2; V gene: TRBV11-2; CDR3 protein: CASSLVPALGTGELFF
J gene: TRBJ2-6; V gene: TRBV29-1; CDR3 protein: CSVVSSGANVLTF
J gene: TRBJ2-2; V gene: TRBV15; CDR3 protein: CATSRDLKLAGVGELFF
J gene: TRBJ2-4; V gene: TRBV29-1; CDR3 protein: CSARSDQGAKNIQYF
J gene: TRBJ2-3; V gene: TRBV3-1; CDR3 protein: CASSRRLAISTDTQYF
J gene: TRBJ1-6; V gene: TRBV2; CDR3 protein: CASSERARVNSPLHF
J gene: TRBJ2-7; V gene: TRBV9; CDR3 protein: CASSVSGGTYEQYF
J gene: TRBJ2-3; V gene: TRBV10-3; CDR3 protein: CATRIISGGATDTQYF
J gene: TRBJ2-7; V gene: TRBV29-1; CDR3 protein: CSVEKWDRGGEQYF
J gene: TRBJ1-6; V gene: TRBV7-2; CDR3 protein: CASSQPGPGGNSPLHF
J gene: TRBJ1-1; V gene: TRBV27; CDR3 protein: CASSSRGLAQNTEAFF
J gene: TRBJ2-6; V gene: TRBV6-4; CDR3 protein: CASRRTSGRSLGGANVLTF
J gene: TRBJ2-1; V gene: TRBV28; CDR3 protein: CASSLLWLAGGFSHEQFF
J gene: TRBJ2-1; V gene: TRBV12-3/TRBV12-4; CDR3 protein: CASRDHRDTRSVEQFF
J gene: TRBJ2-3; V gene: TRBV15; CDR3 protein: CATSRDLGAGQDTQYF
J gene: TRBJ2-5; V gene: TRBV7-2; CDR3 protein: CASSPRGFQETQYF
J gene: TRBJ2-1; V gene: TRBV9; CDR3 protein: CASSVVSGGYNEQFF
J gene: TRBJ2-3; V gene: TRBV20-1; CDR3 protein: CSARLRGREDTQYF
J gene: TRBJ2-7; V gene: TRBV20-1; CDR3 protein: CSARQGVIYEQYF
J gene: TRBJ2-2; V gene: TRBV5-1; CDR3 protein: CASSLGYGTGGPGELFF
J gene: TRBJ1-4; V gene: TRBV20-1; CDR3 protein: CSGRAGSPEKLFF
J gene: TRBJ1-2; V gene: TRBV5-4; CDR3 protein: CASSLGPDKIDYGYTF
J gene: TRBJ1-6; V gene: TRBV2; CDR3 protein: CARKSGGTSPLHF
J gene: TRBJ2-7; V gene: TRBV28; CDR3 protein: CASRLAGGYEQYF
J gene: TRBJ2-1; V gene: TRBV19; CDR3 protein: CASSRTGAYNEQFF
J gene: TRBJ2-5; V gene: TRBV5-1; CDR3 protein: CASSAPYETQYF
J gene: TRBJ2-3; V gene: TRBV20-1; CDR3 protein: CSARSGLAGRTDTQYF
J gene: TRBJ2-3; V gene: TRBV29-1; CDR3 protein: CSVEDMMDFTDTQYF
J gene: TRBJ2-3; V gene: TRBV7-2; CDR3 protein: CASSLDWIDTQYF
J gene: TRBJ1-1; V gene: TRBV20-1; CDR3 protein: CSASADRGTEAFF
J gene: TRBJ2-1; V gene: TRBV28; CDR3 protein: CATHRTGLEQFF
J gene: TRBJ2-7; V gene: TRBV19; CDR3 protein: CASRSSGRGSYEQYF
J gene: TRBJ1-1; V gene: TRBV20-1; CDR3 protein: CSARTGENTEAFF
J gene: TRBJ2-3; V gene: TRBV20-1; CDR3 protein: CSARGLVVDTQYF
J gene: TRBJ2-6; V gene: TRBV11-1; CDR3 protein: CASSLRRDPDSGANVLTF
J gene: TRBJ2-7; V gene: TRBV7-2; CDR3 protein: CASSLGLAGGYEQYF
J gene: TRBJ1-1; V gene: TRBV6-2/TRBV6-3; CDR3 protein: CASSYSWGRRNTEAFF
J gene: TRBJ2-3; V gene: TRBV11-2; CDR3 protein: CASSLVGAITDTQYF
J gene: TRBJ2-7; V gene: TRBV7-2; CDR3 protein: CASSFNGQYEQYF
J gene: TRBJ2-7; V gene: TRBV12-3/TRBV12-4; CDR3 protein: CASRKGQGVYEQYF
J gene: TRBJ2-5; V gene: TRBV5-1; CDR3 protein: CASIFRQGETQYF